The present entry profiles one T cell receptor beta chain with its context. Its recognized antigen is unknown. Base-call qualities are not available, and no considerably larger clone is one nucleotide away. The CDR3 regions of human TCRbeta chains were subjected to immunosequencing. For the original study's pipeline: TCRs in the repertoires were compared against a reference library of SARS-CoV-2-specific TCRs that had been generated with the MIRA antigen-specificity platform. Breadth was defined as the fraction of unique TCRs that were SARS-CoV-2-associated. Depth was defined as the fraction of total T cells that were SARS-CoV-2-associated. Using the MIRA data, every spike-specific TCR was mapped to the spike region that the TCR reacted to and assigned to either a CD4 or a CD8 class. Log10-transformed breadth and depth values were compared by one-way ANOVA with Sidak's multiple comparisons tests. What TCRdb holds here is the immuneACCESS table cut down to in-frame rearrangements. Part of the clones is not present; checked against another copy, under half of the missing clones reflect an unresolved V gene, and the others are unexplained. V, J and clone size reflect that table, while D and trimming were determined from the DNA. This sample has around 200,000 clones in its table, and approximately 86% of those were observed once. The ten largest clones take up 0.49% of the sample.

V is cut back by 7 bases and J by 2 bases, with 9 bases in the junction unmatched. From cysteine to phenylalanine, the CDR3 is 15 amino acids long. The CDR3 DNA has 45 bases and is translated from base 1. Via the germline V gene (reference sequence), CDR1 is LNHNV and CDR2 YYDKDF. This sample is drawn from a study of T cell responses to AZD1222 COVID-19 vaccine (dated by TCRdb to about 2021). For the wider study: AZD1222 recipients whose second dose came at about 4 weeks and those whose second dose came at about 12 weeks were combined into one group, since spike-specific TCR depth and breadth did not differ between the two schedules. TCR sequencing was performed for 230 to 250 trial participants, of whom about 210 were given two doses of AZD1222 and 26 were given two doses of MenACWY control vaccine. Trial participants were enrolled by age into 18-55, 56-69 and 70-plus year subgroups, with roughly 150, 30 and 60 TCR-sequenced participants respectively.

The time point label corresponds to: baseline before first vaccination. Vaccinee samples were obtained from the UK trials COV001 and COV002, which included a single-blind randomized controlled phase 2/3 trial of AZD1222 (ChAdOx1 nCoV-19) in healthy adults. For TCRbeta chain sequencing, PBMC samples were collected from trial participants at day 0 and at day 28 after the second dose. The paper as a whole reports these results and caveats: Because no day 14 peak-response samples were available, repertoires were characterized only after the peak T cell response. In the small 56-69-year group, the increase in depth fell short of significance, most likely because of low power. The vaccine-associated CD4 TCRs covered the entire spike protein, and the dominant responses fell in regions 160-218 and 743-854. Nearly half of unique spike-specific TCRs reportedly recognized epitopes outside regions mutated in the B.1.351 and B.1.1.7 variants. Participants were mostly white British, with more females than males. The authors suggested clonal diversity may have been underestimated. Conclusions about previously exposed vaccinees are limited because only six or seven AZD1222 recipients were SARS-CoV-2 seropositive at baseline. After two AZD1222 doses, spike-specific TCR breadth and depth were significantly higher than at day 0 and than in MenACWY recipients.

Source: peripheral blood, taken on day 0 of AZD1222 vaccination. The chain is assembled from TRBV15 and TRBJ2-5, with 8 bases aligning to TRBD2. This TCR came from an adult in good health. The CDR3 has the sequence CATKPGLGSQETQYF. The sequence in DNA is TGTGCCACCAAACCGGGACTAGGGTCACAAGAGACCCAGTACTTC.